The 27 T cell receptor beta chains presented below share a single source sample, sequenced in a study of CD8 T cells in Susac syndrome. Roughly 0.45 to 1 ug RNA was reverse transcribed with random hexamers. TCRdb analysed the immunoSEQ multiplex PCR reads with MiXCR anew, one entry per CDR3 protein. This sample has 92,000 or so distinct CDR3 sequences, with about 95% found just once. Material for sequencing was CD8+ T cells from PBMCs. Receptors originate from a human donor with Susac syndrome.

The rearrangement uses TRBV5-1 and TRBJ2-7; the match to TRBD2 covers 8 bases. With V trimmed by 4 bases and J by 3 bases, 12 bases remained unmatched. This CDR3 region has 16 residues. Looked up from germline, CDR1 is SGHRS and CDR2 is YFSETQ. CDR3 protein: CASSLRGGQRVYEQYF. CDR3 bases: TGCGCCAGCAGCCTACGGGGGGGGCAGCGCGTCTACGAGCAGTACTTC.

The chain links TRBV12-3 or TRBV12-4 to TRBJ1-3; D is undetermined. The CDR3 runs to 13 residues. V was clipped by 4 bases and J by 2 bases, with 6 bases between them. The CDR3 here is CASSSGPGNTIYF. CDR3 nucleotides: TGTGCCAGCAGTTCGGGCCCTGGAAACACCATATATTTT.

J is TRBJ1-4 and V is TRBV3-1; weak D call: TRBD1 (6 bases). This CDR3 has 15 amino acids. V lost 3 bases, J lost 5 bases, and 13 bases lay in between. The germline V gene encodes CDR1 LGHDT and CDR2 YNNKEL (reference sequence). CDR3 region: CASSQAGTRNEKLFF. As DNA, the CDR3 is TGTGCCAGCAGCCAGGCCGGGACAAGAAATGAAAAACTGTTTTTT.

The chain recombines TRBV28 with TRBJ1-4; 8 bases line up with TRBD1. Germline CDR1 MDHEN, CDR2 SYDVKM. The V segment lost 6 bases and the J segment 8 bases; nucleotides outside the gene matches: 8. The CDR3 length is 14 residues. DNA for the CDR3: TGTGCCAGCAGCTCACAGGGGGACGCGGAAAAACTGTTTTTT. It specifies CASSSQGDAEKLFF.

The gene calls are TRBV20-1 and TRBJ2-1, with a possible D match to TRBD2 (7 bases). The germline V and J ends were trimmed by 5 bases and 8 bases, with 19 bases remaining between them. Germline V gives CDR1 DFQATT, CDR2 SNEGSKA (reference sequence). The CDR3 is made up of 14 amino acids. CDR3 amino acids: CSADRRGGIDEQFF. The CDR3 DNA sequence: TGCAGTGCTGACCGGAGGGGGGGCATCGATGAGCAGTTCTTC.

The CDR3 coding sequence is TGCGCCAGCAGCCCCGGAACTAGCCCCGAGACCCAGTACTTC. This gives the protein CASSPGTSPETQYF. This rearrangement joins TRBV4-3 to TRBJ2-5; D is possibly TRBD2 (6 bases). The CDR3 loop spans 14 amino acids. V dropped 4 bases and J dropped 5 bases, with 14 bases sitting between them. Germline loops: CDR1 LGHNA, CDR2 YSLEER.

The chain recombines TRBV7-9 with TRBJ1-2; tentatively, D is TRBD1 (5 bases). V lost 3 bases and J lost 12, with 11 bases in between. CDR3 size: 11 residues. Germline CDR1 and CDR2: SEHNR and FQNEAQ (reference sequence). The DNA of the CDR3 is TGTGCCAGCAGCTTTTCGACAGTACACACCTTC. It specifies CASSFSTVHTF.

This clonotype was recorded once. V gene TRBV7-2 combines with J gene TRBJ2-1, with 8 bases fitting TRBD1. Looked up from germline, CDR1 is SGHTA and CDR2 is FQGNSA. CDR3 length equals 15 residues. V trimming: 2 bases; J trimming: 6 bases; junction bases outside the gene matches: 6. CDR3 in amino acids: CASSLYRTGSNEQFF. The CDR3 DNA sequence: TGTGCCAGCAGCTTATACCGGACAGGGTCCAATGAGCAGTTCTTC.

The chain carries TRBV7-6 and TRBJ2-7, with D perhaps matching TRBD2 (6 bases). CDR3 length equals 13 residues. Deletions cut 4 bases from V and 4 bases from J, with 11 bases between. Germline CDR1 is SGHVS and CDR2 is FNYEAQ. This CDR3 reads CASSWVAEYEQYF. In nucleotides, the CDR3 is TGTGCCAGCAGCTGGGTAGCGGAATACGAGCAGTACTTC.

The chain links TRBV6-2 or TRBV6-3 to TRBJ1-4; D is perhaps TRBD1 (5 bases). Germline-derived CDR1 and CDR2 are MNHEY and SVGEGT. The V end lost 6 bases, the J end lost 3 bases, and 17 bases lay between the germline ends. This CDR3 comprises 16 residues. CDR3 DNA: TGTGCCAGCAGCCGGGACCGATCGGCCGCTAATGAAAAACTGTTTTTT. It translates to CASSRDRSAANEKLFF.

J is TRBJ1-1 and V is TRBV4-3; 7 nucleotides align to TRBD1. V shed 3 bases and J 6 bases; nucleotides not matched to a gene: 10. CDR3 size: 15 residues. Germline CDR1 LGHNA, CDR2 YSLEER. CDR3 nucleotides: TGCGCCAGCAGCCAGGTGCTACTGACAGGGCCTGAAGCTTTCTTT. Translation gives CASSQVLLTGPEAFF.

V is TRBV29-1 and J is TRBJ1-1; D unclear. The germline V and J ends were trimmed by 7 bases and 0 bases, with 15 bases remaining between them. The CDR3 runs to 14 residues. Germline V CDR1 and CDR2: SQVTM, ANQGSEA. The CDR3 DNA is TGCAGCGGGGGATCCGGGAGGATGAACACTGAAGCTTTCTTT. Translating gives CSGGSGRMNTEAFF.

The chain combines TRBV12-3 or TRBV12-4 with TRBJ2-5; TRBD2 matches at 7 bases. The CDR3 has 17 amino acids. V dropped 5 bases and J dropped 0; count of bases not matched to a gene: 12. CDR3 nucleotides: TGTGCCAGCAGTCCCCAGCTAGGGGAGGGGTACCAAGAGACCCAGTACTTC. Translating it yields CASSPQLGEGYQETQYF.

This clonotype appeared a single time. The gene calls are TRBV20-1 and TRBJ2-1, with TRBD2 identical over 8 bases. With 6 bases clipped from V and 1 base from J, the junction kept 8 bases outside the gene matches. Per the germline V gene, CDR1 is DFQATT and CDR2 is SNEGSKA (reference sequence). This CDR3 region has 15 residues. The DNA of the CDR3 is TGCAGTGCAAAGAAACTAGCGGCATCCTACAATGAGCAGTTCTTC. Its protein is CSAKKLAASYNEQFF.

This chain joins TRBV14 and TRBJ2-3; 7 bases agree with TRBD1. V gave up 6 bases and J gave up 0 bases; unmatched junction bases: 9. This CDR3 comprises 16 residues. Germline V gene sequence: CDR1 SGHDN, CDR2 FVKESK. The CDR3 loop is CASSIGPGQSTDTQYF. As DNA, the CDR3 is TGTGCCAGCAGTATCGGACCGGGACAGAGCACAGATACGCAGTATTTT.

Here the CDR3 reads CASSYSPYTEAFF. As DNA, the CDR3 is TGTGCCAGCAGTTACTCGCCTTACACTGAAGCTTTCTTT. This chain joins TRBV6-5 and TRBJ1-1; no clear D gene. Trimming stripped 0 bases from V and 3 bases from J, with 5 bases between. Germline CDR1 and CDR2: MNHEY and SVGAGI. The CDR3 length is 13 residues.

This clonotype was observed once. The gene calls are TRBV5-6 and TRBJ1-4; D is ambiguous. Trimming took off 1 base at V and 7 bases at J, with 11 bases between the two ends. CDR1 SGHDT and CDR2 YYEEEE come from the germline V gene. This CDR3 region has 14 residues. CDR3 in DNA: TGTGCCAGCAGCTTGACGACGGGAGCTGAAAAACTGTTTTTT. This gives the protein CASSLTTGAEKLFF.

The rearrangement uses TRBV29-1 and TRBJ1-1; D is unresolved. The germline gives CDR1 SQVTM, CDR2 ANQGSEA. The CDR3 spans 11 residues. The V and J ends lost 4 bases and 6 bases respectively, with 9 bases between them. CDR3 residues: CSVGVSAEAFF. CDR3 in DNA: TGCAGCGTTGGGGTAAGCGCTGAAGCTTTCTTT.

The chain joins TRBV30 to TRBJ2-5, with no clear D. CDR3 length: 14 residues. Trimming pared 0 bases from V and 0 bases from J, leaving 8 bases between. Germline assignment: CDR1 GTSNPN and CDR2 SVGIG (reference sequence). CDR3: CAWSVGLYQETQYF. The DNA of the CDR3 is TGTGCCTGGAGTGTTGGGCTGTACCAAGAGACCCAGTACTTC.

V usage is TRBV30 and J usage is TRBJ1-1; D remains unclear. This CDR3 contains 12 residues. CDR1 and CDR2 (germline): GTSNPN, SVGIG (reference sequence). Trimming removed 5 bases at V and 1 base at J, with 8 bases between. The CDR3 region has the DNA TGTGCCTGGGGGGAGGGGAACACTGAAGCTTTCTTT. The encoded protein is CAWGEGNTEAFF.

V and J are TRBV30 and TRBJ2-7; D may match TRBD1 or TRBD2 (5 bases each). This CDR3 spans 14 amino acids. V was trimmed by 0 bases and J by 3 bases, leaving 12 bases between them. Germline V gene sequence: CDR1 GTSNPN, CDR2 SVGIG (reference sequence). Written as DNA, the CDR3 is TGTGCCTGGAGTGTTACAGGAGGAGGCTACGAGCAGTACTTC. Translation gives CAWSVTGGGYEQYF. Full variable domain (remainder filled in from reference TRBV30 and TRBJ2-7): SQTIHQWPATLVQPVGSPLSLECTVEGTSNPNLYWYRQAAGRGLQLLFYSVGIGQISSEVPQNLSASRPQDRQFILSSKKLLLSDSGFYLCAWSVTGGGYEQYFGPGTRLTVT.

This rearrangement joins TRBV25-1 to TRBJ1-2; unclear D gene. Germline CDR1 reads MGHDK; CDR2 reads SYGVNS. The CDR3 totals 12 residues. V lost 4 bases and J lost 8, with 11 bases in between. The CDR3 region is CASSGGTRGYTF. The CDR3 DNA reads as TGTGCCAGCAGTGGGGGTACTCGGGGCTACACCTTC.

J is TRBJ1-2 and V is TRBV18; 10 nucleotides align to TRBD1. CDR1 is KGHSH, CDR2 LQKENI, per germline. V was pared by 4 bases and J by 4 bases, with 3 bases of the junction left unmatched. The CDR3 totals 14 residues. The CDR3: CASSLRTGGYGYTF. CDR3 bases: TGTGCCAGCTCACTCCGGACAGGGGGCTATGGCTACACCTTC.

This clonotype was recorded only once. The CDR3 DNA reads as TGTGCCAGCTCAGTGGACAGGGTCAGGACTGAAGCTTTCTTT. Its translation is CASSVDRVRTEAFF. The rearrangement links TRBV18 to TRBJ1-1; 8 nucleotides match TRBD1. With V trimmed by 5 bases and J by 5 bases, 7 bases remained unmatched. The germline gives CDR1 KGHSH, CDR2 LQKENI. The CDR3 runs to 14 residues.

The chain links TRBV20-1 to TRBJ2-5; 12 bases fit TRBD2. Per the germline V gene, CDR1 is DFQATT and CDR2 is SNEGSKA (reference sequence). With V trimmed by 6 bases and J by 0 bases, 5 bases remained unmatched. The CDR3 is 15 amino acids. Here the CDR3 DNA reads TGCAGTGCCTCGACTAGCGGGGGAGACCAAGAGACCCAGTACTTC. It translates to CSASTSGGDQETQYF.

This chain connects TRBV6-2 or TRBV6-3 to TRBJ2-7, with 8 positions matching TRBD2. V was clipped by 2 bases and J by 0 bases; unmatched bases: 0. The CDR3 is made up of 14 amino acids. The germline V gene encodes CDR1 MNHEY and CDR2 SVGEGT. The CDR3, as DNA: TGTGCCAGCAGTTACAGCGGGGGCTCCTACGAGCAGTACTTC. Protein sequence: CASSYSGGSYEQYF.

The rearrangement uses TRBV29-1 and TRBJ2-3; D is possibly TRBD2 (6 bases). The CDR3 runs to 12 residues. The ends were cut back, 7 bases at V and 1 base at J, with 9 bases in the middle. CDR1 is SQVTM, CDR2 ANQGSEA, per germline. The CDR3 coding sequence is TGCAGCGCCCGCGGGGGCACAGATACGCAGTATTTT. This translates into CSARGGTDTQYF.